These 7 T cell receptor beta chains originate from one sample sequenced in a study of early T cells in non-severe SARS-CoV-2 infection. TCRdb independently ran MiXCR on the 5' RACE reads; one entry per CDR3 protein. The sample comprises more than 85,000 distinct CDR3 sequences, 16% of which are singletons, and about 1.3% rests with the top ten. Source material: whole blood. These receptors all come from an adult who was a healthcare worker with PCR-confirmed SARS-CoV-2 infection or an uninfected control (not recorded which).

This clonotype was picked up a small number of times. J is TRBJ2-7 and V is TRBV20-1; D is perhaps TRBD2 (6 bases). V was trimmed by 6 bases and J by 6 bases, leaving 18 bases between them. This CDR3 has 13 residues. Germline V gene data show CDR1 as DFQATT and CDR2 as SNEGSKA (reference sequence). The CDR3 DNA sequence: TGCAGTGCCCTACCGGGACTCCTCCCCGAGCAGTACTTC. Protein: CSALPGLLPEQYF.

This clonotype has only a few counts. V usage is TRBV27 and J usage is TRBJ1-1, with D possibly matching TRBD1 (5 bases). The ends were cut back, 3 bases at V and 4 bases at J, with 12 bases in the middle. CDR1 and CDR2 from the germline V gene are MNHEY and SMNVEV (reference sequence). The CDR3 extends over 14 amino acids. CDR3 sequence: CASSFRQGSTEAFF. The CDR3 DNA reads TGTGCCAGCAGTTTTCGTCAGGGATCCACTGAAGCTTTCTTT.

This chain links TRBV27 with TRBJ2-7; the D is unclear. V was pared by 3 bases and J by 7 bases, with 13 bases between. In germline, CDR1 is MNHEY, CDR2 SMNVEV (reference sequence). The CDR3 has 13 residues. The CDR3 DNA reads as TGTGCCAGCAGTTTGGCAGGAGCTAGAGAGCAGTACTTC. Amino acid sequence: CASSLAGAREQYF.

This clonotype was recorded at least ten times. The V and J genes are TRBV27 and TRBJ1-4; tentatively, D is TRBD1 (5 bases). This CDR3 spans 15 amino acids. Germline V lookup: CDR1 MNHEY, CDR2 SMNVEV (reference sequence). Between the trimmed V and J ends, which lost 3 bases and 8 bases, there was a span of 16 bases. CDR3: CASSFTGQDSEKLFF. The CDR3, as DNA: TGTGCCAGCAGTTTTACCGGACAAGACAGCGAAAAACTGTTTTTT.

The chain is built from TRBV7-9 and TRBJ2-1; tentative D call: TRBD1 (5 bases). Germline CDR1 and CDR2: SEHNR and FQNEAQ (reference sequence). Trimming took 1 base from V and 0 from J, leaving 10 bases between them. The CDR3 extends over 16 amino acids. CDR3 sequence reads: CASSLVDTSSYNEQFF. The DNA of the CDR3 is TGTGCCAGCAGCTTAGTGGACACGAGCTCCTACAATGAGCAGTTCTTC. The variable domain in full, completed from reference TRBV7-9 and TRBJ2-1, reads DTGVSQNPRHKITKRGQNVTFRCDPISEHNRLYWYRQTLGQGPEFLTYFQNEAQLEKSRLLSDRFSAERPKGSFSTLEIQRTEQGDSAMYLCASSLVDTSSYNEQFFGPGTRLTVL.

This clonotype has only a few counts. V gene TRBV6-6 combines with J gene TRBJ2-3; 9 bases map to TRBD1. The trim removed 4 bases at V and 0 bases at J, leaving 5 bases unmatched. The CDR3 runs 16 residues. In germline, CDR1 is MNHNY, CDR2 SVGAGI (reference sequence). For the CDR3, the DNA is TGTGCCAGCAGTTCTGGGACAGGGACAAGCACAGATACGCAGTATTTT. The encoded protein is CASSSGTGTSTDTQYF.

The rearrangement uses TRBV25-1 and TRBJ2-5; D gene ambiguous. Trimming pared 3 bases from V and 3 bases from J, leaving 14 bases between. Germline lookup yields CDR1 MGHDK and CDR2 SYGVNS. This CDR3 has 15 residues. CDR3 loop: CASSDPGLQKETQYF. The CDR3 coding sequence is TGTGCCAGCAGTGACCCCGGGCTTCAGAAAGAGACCCAGTACTTC. The full variable domain, completed using reference TRBV25-1 and TRBJ2-5, is EADIYQTPRYLVIGTGKKITLECSQTMGHDKMYWYQQDPGMELHLIHYSYGVNSTEKGDLSSESTVSRIRTEHFPLTLESARPSHTSQYLCASSDPGLQKETQYFGPGTRLLVL.